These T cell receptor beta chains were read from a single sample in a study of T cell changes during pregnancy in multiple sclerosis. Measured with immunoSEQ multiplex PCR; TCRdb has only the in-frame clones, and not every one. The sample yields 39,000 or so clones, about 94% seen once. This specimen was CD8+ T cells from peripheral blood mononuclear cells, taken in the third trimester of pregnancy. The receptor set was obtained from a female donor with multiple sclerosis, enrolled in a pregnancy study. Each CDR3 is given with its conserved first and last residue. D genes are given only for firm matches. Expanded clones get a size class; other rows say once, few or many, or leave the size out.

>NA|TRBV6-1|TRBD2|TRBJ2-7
TGTGCCAGCAGTGAGGTCGGGAGGGACGAGCAGTACTTC
CASSEVGRDEQYF
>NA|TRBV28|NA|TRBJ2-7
TGTGCCAGCACAATGGACTCATCCTACGAGCAGTACTTC
CASTMDSSYEQYF
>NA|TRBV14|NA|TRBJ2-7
TGTGCCAGCAGCCCAAACGCTCGGGACTCCCGCTACGAGCAGTACTTC
CASSPNARDSRYEQYF
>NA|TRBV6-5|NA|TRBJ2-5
TGTGCCAGCAGTTACGCGGGACCGGAGGAGACCCAGTACTTC
CASSYAGPEETQYF
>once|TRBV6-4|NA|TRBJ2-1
TGTGCCAGCAGTGACGGGAGTAACAATGAGCAGTTCTTC
CASSDGSNNEQFF
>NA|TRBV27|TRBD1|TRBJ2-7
TGTGCCAGCAGTTCGGGACAGTCCTACGAGCAGTACTTC
CASSSGQSYEQYF
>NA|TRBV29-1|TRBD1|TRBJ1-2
TGCAGCGTGCCCCCGACAGGGGTAAACTATGGCTACACCTTC
CSVPPTGVNYGYTF
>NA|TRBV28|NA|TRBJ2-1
TGTGCCAGCAGTTTATCGACTAGAGGGCTCCCCAATGAGCAGTTCTTC
CASSLSTRGLPNEQFF
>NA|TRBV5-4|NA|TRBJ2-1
TGTGCCACACGAAGGGGTGGCTACAATGAGCAGTTCTTC
CATRRGGYNEQFF
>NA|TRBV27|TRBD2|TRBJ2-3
TGTGCCAGCAGTTTGAGCCTAGCGGGCACAGATACGCAGTATTTT
CASSLSLAGTDTQYF
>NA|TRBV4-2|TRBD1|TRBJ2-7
TGTGCCAGCAGCCAGGACAGGGCCTACGAGCAGTACTTC
CASSQDRAYEQYF
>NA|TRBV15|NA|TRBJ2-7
TGTGCCACCAGCAGAGGAGCCGAGCAGTACTTC
CATSRGAEQYF
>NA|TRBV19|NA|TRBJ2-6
TGTGCCAGTAGTCCCCTGAGCTCTGGGGCCAACGTCCTGACTTTC
CASSPLSSGANVLTF
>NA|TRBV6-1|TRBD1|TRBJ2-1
TGTGCCAGCAGTGAATTGGAGACAGGGGGTAATGAGCAGTTCTTC
CASSELETGGNEQFF
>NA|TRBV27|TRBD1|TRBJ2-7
TGTGCCAGCAGTTTAACAACAGGGGTAGAGCAGTACTTC
CASSLTTGVEQYF
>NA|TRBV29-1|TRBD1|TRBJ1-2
TGCAGCGTTGTGGGACAGGGGGACTATGGCTACACCTTC
CSVVGQGDYGYTF
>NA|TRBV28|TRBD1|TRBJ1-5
TGTGCCAGCAGTCGACAGGGGGCGCGGGGTCAGCCCCAGCATTTT
CASSRQGARGQPQHF
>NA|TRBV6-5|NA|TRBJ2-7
TGTGCCAGCAGTTACTGGCAGGGCCGTCTTTACGAGCAGTACTTC
CASSYWQGRLYEQYF
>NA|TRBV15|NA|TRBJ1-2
TGTGCCACCAGCAGCGGACTGAGACGGCATGGCTACACCTTC
CATSSGLRRHGYTF
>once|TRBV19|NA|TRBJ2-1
TGTGCCAGTAGTATCTTACTCTCCTACAATGAGCAGTTCTTC
CASSILLSYNEQFF
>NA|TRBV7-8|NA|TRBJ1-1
TGTGCCAGCAGCTTCAGGGCAGGGAACACTGAAGCTTTCTTT
CASSFRAGNTEAFF
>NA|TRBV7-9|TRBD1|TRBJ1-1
TGTGCCAGCAGCTTATCACAGGGGATGAACACTGAAGCTTTCTTT
CASSLSQGMNTEAFF
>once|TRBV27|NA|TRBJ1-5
TGTGCCAGCAGTTTATCGTACAGGGTTAATCAGCCCCAGCATTTT
CASSLSYRVNQPQHF
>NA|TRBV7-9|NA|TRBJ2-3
TGTGCCAGCAGCTCACCCGGGTCTAGGGATACGCAGTATTTT
CASSSPGSRDTQYF